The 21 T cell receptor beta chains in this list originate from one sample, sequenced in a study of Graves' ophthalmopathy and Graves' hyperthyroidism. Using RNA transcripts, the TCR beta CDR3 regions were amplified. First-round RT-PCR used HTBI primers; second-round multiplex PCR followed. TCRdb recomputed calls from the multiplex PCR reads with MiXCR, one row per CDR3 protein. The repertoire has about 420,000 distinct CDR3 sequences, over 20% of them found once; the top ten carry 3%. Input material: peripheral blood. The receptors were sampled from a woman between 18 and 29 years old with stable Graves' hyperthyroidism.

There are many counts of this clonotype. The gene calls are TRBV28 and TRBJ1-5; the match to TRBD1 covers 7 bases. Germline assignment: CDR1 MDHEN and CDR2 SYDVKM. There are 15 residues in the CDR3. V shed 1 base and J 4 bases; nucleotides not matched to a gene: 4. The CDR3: CASSLLTGWNQPQHF. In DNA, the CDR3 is TGTGCCAGCAGTTTATTGACAGGGTGGAATCAGCCCCAGCATTTT.

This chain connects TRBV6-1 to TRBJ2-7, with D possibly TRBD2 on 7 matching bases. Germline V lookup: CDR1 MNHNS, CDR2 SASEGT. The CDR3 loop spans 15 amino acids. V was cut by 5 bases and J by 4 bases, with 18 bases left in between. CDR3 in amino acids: CASSSQGLGGYEQYF. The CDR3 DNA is TGTGCCAGCAGTAGCCAGGGGCTCGGGGGGTACGAGCAGTACTTC.

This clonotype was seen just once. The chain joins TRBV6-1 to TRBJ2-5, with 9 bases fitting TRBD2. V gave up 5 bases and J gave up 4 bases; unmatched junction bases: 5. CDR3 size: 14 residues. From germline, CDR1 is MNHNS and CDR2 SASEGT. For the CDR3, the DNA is TGTGCCAGCAGTACCCGTAGCGGGGGAGAGACCCAGTACTTC. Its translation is CASSTRSGGETQYF.

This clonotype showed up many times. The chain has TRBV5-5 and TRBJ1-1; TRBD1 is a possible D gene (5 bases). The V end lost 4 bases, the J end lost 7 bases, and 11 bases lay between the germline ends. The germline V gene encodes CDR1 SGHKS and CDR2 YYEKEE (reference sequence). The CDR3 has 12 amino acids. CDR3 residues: CASSRQRREAFF. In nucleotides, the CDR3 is TGTGCCAGCAGCCGACAGCGTCGTGAAGCTTTCTTT.

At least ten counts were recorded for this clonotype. The CDR3 nucleotides read TGTGCCATCAGTCAAAGCGGGAGTAGAGAGACCCAGTACTTC. Translation gives CAISQSGSRETQYF. The chain is built from TRBV10-3 and TRBJ2-5, with 8 bases identical to TRBD2. The CDR3 is made up of 14 amino acids. Looked up from germline, CDR1 is ENHRY and CDR2 is SYGVKD. V trimming: 5 bases; J trimming: 4 bases; junction bases outside the gene matches: 6.

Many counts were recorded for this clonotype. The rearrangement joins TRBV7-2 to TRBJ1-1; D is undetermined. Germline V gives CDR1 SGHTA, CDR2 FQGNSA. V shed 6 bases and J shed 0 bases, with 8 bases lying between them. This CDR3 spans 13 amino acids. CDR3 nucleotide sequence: TGTGCCAGCAGAGAAGACATGAACACTGAAGCTTTCTTT. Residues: CASREDMNTEAFF.

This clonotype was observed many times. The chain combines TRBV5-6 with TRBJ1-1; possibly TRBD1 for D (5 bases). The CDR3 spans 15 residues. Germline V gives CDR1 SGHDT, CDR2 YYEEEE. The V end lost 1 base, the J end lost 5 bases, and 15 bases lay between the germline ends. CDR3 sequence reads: CASSLPYGGGTEAFF. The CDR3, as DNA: TGTGCCAGCAGCTTGCCCTATGGGGGGGGTACTGAAGCTTTCTTT.

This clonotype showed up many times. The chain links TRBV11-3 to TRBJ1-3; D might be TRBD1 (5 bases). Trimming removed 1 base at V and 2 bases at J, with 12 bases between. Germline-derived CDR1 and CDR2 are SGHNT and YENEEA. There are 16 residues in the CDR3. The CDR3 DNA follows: TGTGCCAGCAGCTTAGTTGTAGGGACTACTGGAAACACCATATATTTT. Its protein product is CASSLVVGTTGNTIYF.

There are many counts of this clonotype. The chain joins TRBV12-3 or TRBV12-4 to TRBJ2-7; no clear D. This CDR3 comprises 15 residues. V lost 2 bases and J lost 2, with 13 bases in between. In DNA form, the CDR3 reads TGTGCCAGCAGTTTAAGGGTAGGGCAAACCTACGAGCAGTACTTC. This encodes CASSLRVGQTYEQYF.

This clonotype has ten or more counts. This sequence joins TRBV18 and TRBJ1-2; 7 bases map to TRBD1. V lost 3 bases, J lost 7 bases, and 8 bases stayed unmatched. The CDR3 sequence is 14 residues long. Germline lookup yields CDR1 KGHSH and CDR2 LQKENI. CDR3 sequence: CASSPGQSPSGYTF. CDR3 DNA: TGTGCCAGCTCACCGGGACAGTCCCCCTCTGGCTACACCTTC.

The CDR3 DNA follows: TGTGCCAGCAGCCTAGCGGGACTGGAAGATGGCTACACCTTC. Its protein is CASSLAGLEDGYTF. The chain has TRBV12-3 or TRBV12-4 and TRBJ1-2, with D possibly being TRBD1 (5 bases). The V and J ends lost 6 bases and 6 bases respectively, with 17 bases between them. The CDR3 covers 14 residues.

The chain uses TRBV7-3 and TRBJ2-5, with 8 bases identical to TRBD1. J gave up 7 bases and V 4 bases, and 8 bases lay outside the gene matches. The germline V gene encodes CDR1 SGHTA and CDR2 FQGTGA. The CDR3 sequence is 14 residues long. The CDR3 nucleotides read TGTGCCAGCAGCTCGACAGGGGTCTTGGGGACCCAGTACTTC. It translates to CASSSTGVLGTQYF.

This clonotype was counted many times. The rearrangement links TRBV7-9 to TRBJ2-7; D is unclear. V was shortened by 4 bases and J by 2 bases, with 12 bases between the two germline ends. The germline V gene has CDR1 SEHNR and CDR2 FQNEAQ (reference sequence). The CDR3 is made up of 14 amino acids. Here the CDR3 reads CASSSPEIPYEQYF. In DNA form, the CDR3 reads TGTGCCAGCAGCTCTCCGGAGATCCCCTACGAGCAGTACTTC.

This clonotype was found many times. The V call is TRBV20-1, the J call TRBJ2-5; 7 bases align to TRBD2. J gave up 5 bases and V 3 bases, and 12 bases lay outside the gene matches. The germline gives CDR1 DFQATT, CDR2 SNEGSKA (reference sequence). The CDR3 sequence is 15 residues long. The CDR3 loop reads CSARGGGYPHETQYF. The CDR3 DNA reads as TGCAGTGCTAGGGGGGGGGGGTACCCCCACGAGACCCAGTACTTC.

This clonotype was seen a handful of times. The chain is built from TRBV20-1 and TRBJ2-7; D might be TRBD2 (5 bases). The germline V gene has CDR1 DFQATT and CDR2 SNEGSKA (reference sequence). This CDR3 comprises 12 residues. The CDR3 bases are TGCAGAGACCGGGAACCGACCTACGAGCAGTACTTC. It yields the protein CRDREPTYEQYF.

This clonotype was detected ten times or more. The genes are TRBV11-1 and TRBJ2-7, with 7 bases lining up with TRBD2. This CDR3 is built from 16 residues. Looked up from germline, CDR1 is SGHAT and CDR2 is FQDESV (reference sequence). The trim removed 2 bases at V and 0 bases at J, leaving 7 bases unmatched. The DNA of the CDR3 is TGTGCCAGCAGCTTACCCCGGGCTAGCGGCTCCTACGAGCAGTACTTC. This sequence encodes CASSLPRASGSYEQYF.

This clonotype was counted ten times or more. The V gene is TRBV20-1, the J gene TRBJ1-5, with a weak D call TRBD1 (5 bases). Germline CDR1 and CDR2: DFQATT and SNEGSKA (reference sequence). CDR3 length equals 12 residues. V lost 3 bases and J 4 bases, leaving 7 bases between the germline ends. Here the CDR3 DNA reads TGCAGTGCTAGCAGGGCAAATCAGCCCCAGCATTTT. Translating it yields CSASRANQPQHF.

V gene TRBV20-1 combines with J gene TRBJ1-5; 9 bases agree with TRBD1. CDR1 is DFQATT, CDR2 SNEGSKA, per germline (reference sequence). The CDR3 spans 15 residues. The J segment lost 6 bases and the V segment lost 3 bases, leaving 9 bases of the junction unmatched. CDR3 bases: TGCAGTGCTAGGACCGGGACAGGGATTGGTCAGCCCCAGCATTTT. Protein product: CSARTGTGIGQPQHF.

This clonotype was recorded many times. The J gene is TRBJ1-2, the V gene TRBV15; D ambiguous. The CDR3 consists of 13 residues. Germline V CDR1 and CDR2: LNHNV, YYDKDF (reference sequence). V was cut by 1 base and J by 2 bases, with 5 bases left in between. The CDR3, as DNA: TGTGCCACCAGCAGAGGGTTAAACTATGGCTACACCTTC. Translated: CATSRGLNYGYTF. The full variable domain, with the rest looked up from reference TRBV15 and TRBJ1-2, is DAMVIQNPRYQVTQFGKPVTLSCSQTLNHNVMYWYQQKSSQAPKLLFHYYDKDFNNEADTPDNFQSRRPNTSFCFLDIRSPGLGDTAMYLCATSRGLNYGYTFGSGTRLTVV.

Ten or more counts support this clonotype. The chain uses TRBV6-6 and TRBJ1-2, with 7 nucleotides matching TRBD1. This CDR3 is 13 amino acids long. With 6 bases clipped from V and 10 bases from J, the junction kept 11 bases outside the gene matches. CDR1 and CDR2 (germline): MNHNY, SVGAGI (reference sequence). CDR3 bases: TGTGCCAGCAGGGGCTCAGGGGGGCTCGTCTACACCTTC. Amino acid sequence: CASRGSGGLVYTF.

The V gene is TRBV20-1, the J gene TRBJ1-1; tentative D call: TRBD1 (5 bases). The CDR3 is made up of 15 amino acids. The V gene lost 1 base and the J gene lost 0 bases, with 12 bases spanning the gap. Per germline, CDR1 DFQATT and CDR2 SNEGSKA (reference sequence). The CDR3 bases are TGCAGTGCTAGAGCCTCCGCGGGGGTGAACACTGAAGCTTTCTTT. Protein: CSARASAGVNTEAFF.